Included here is one TCR beta chain sequence, with context. Its specificity is not known. Sequencing used immunoSEQ multiplex PCR; TCRdb keeps in-frame clones, though not all of them. Among around 71,000 clones listed, under 75% were seen once. With the ViraFEST assay, the study expanded antigen-specific CD4+ T cells using viral peptide pools, then sequenced them. Around day 10 of culture, CD4+ T cells were separated out. None of these healthy vaccinees had been infected with SARS-CoV-2 before vaccination. V lost 1 base, J lost 0 bases, and 5 bases lay in between. This CDR3 has 14 amino acids. The germline CDR1 and CDR2 sequences are SEHNR and FQNEAQ (reference sequence). This record belongs to a study of vaccination effects on CD4 cells after COVID-19.

The source was CD4+ T cells from PBMCs cultured with HCoV-OC43 spike peptides, collected before COVID-19 vaccination. The subset denotes: HCoV-OC43 spike overlapping peptide pool stimulation. The receptor was isolated from a human donor who received a COVID-19 vaccine. The J gene is TRBJ2-3, the V gene TRBV7-9, with D hard to call. This CDR3 reads CASSLGVSTDTQYF. CDR3 sequence (DNA): TGTGCCAGCAGCTTAGGGGTTAGCACAGATACGCAGTATTTT.